This T cell receptor (beta chain) was sequenced during a study of technical replicates of blood from a handful of donors. Here immunoSEQ multiplex PCR was the method, and the copy in TCRdb shows in-frame clones only, minus some. In the table there are roughly 14,000 clones, 65% to 85% of which are singletons. The TCR sequence derives from a human donor in good health. The sequenced sample consisted of PBMCs.

The CDR3 sequence: CASRTPGGDKYGYTF. DNA for the CDR3: TGTGCCAGCAGGACCCCGGGGGGGGATAAATATGGCTACACCTTC. The V call is TRBV28, the J call TRBJ1-2; maybe TRBD1 (5 bases). Trimming cost V 6 bases and J 5 bases, with 19 bases left between them. Per the germline V gene, CDR1 is MDHEN and CDR2 is SYDVKM. This CDR3 comprises 15 residues.